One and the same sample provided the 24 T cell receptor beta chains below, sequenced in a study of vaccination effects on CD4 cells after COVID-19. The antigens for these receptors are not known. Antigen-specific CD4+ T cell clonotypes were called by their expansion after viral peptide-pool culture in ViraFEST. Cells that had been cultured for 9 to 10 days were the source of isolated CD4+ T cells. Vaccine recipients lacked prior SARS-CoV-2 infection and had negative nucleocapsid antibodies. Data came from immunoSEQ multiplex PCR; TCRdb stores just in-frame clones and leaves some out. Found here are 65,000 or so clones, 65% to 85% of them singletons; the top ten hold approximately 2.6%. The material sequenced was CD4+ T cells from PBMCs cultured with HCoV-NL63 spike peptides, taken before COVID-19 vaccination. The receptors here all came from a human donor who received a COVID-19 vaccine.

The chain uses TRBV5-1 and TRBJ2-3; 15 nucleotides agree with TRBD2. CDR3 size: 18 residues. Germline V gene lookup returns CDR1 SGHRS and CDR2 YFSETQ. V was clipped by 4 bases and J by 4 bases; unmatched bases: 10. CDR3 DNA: TGCGCCAGCAGCCGAGGACTAGCGGGGGGGCCAGCGGCAGATACGCAGTATTTT. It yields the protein CASSRGLAGGPAADTQYF.

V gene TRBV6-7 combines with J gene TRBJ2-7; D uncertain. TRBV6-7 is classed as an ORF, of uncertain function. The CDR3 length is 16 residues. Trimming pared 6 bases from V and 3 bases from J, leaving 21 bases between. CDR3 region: CASSFDPHLGNYEQYV. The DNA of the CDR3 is TGTGCCAGCAGCTTTGACCCACACTTAGGGAACTACGAGCAGTACGTC.

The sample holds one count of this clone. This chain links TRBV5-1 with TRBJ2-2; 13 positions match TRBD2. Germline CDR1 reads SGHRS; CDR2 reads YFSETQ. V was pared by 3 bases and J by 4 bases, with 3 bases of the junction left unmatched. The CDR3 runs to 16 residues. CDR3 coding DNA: TGCGCCAGCAGCTGGGGGACTAGCGGGGTCACCGGGGAGCTGTTTTTT. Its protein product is CASSWGTSGVTGELFF.

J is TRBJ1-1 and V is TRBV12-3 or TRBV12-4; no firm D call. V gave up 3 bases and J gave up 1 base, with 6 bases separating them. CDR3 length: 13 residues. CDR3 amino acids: CASSFTRNTEAFF. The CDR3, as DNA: TGTGCCAGCAGTTTTACCAGGAACACTGAAGCTTTCTTT.

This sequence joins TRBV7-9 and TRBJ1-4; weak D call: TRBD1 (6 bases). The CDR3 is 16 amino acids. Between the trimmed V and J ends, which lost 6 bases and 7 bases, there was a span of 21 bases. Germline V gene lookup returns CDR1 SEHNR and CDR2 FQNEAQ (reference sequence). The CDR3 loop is CASSQGIQVLGEKLFF. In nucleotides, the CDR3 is TGTGCCAGCAGTCAGGGGATCCAGGTTTTAGGTGAAAAACTGTTTTTT. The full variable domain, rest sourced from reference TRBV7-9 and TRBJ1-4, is DTGVSQNPRHKITKRGQNVTFRCDPISEHNRLYWYRQTLGQGPEFLTYFQNEAQLEKSRLLSDRFSAERPKGSFSTLEIQRTEQGDSAMYLCASSQGIQVLGEKLFFGSGTQLSVL.

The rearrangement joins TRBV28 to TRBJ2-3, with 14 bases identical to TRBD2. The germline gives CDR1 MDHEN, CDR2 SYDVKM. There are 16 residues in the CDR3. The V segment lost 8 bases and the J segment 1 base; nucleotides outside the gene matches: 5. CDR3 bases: TGTGCCAGCCGACTAGCGGGGGGGCTGGGCACAGATACGCAGTATTTT. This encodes CASRLAGGLGTDTQYF.

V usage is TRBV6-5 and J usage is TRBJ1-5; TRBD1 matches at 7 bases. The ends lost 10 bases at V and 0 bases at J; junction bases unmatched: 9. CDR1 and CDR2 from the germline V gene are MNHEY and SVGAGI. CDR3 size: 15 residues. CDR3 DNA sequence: TGTGCCACCCGGACAGGACATTATAGCAATCAGCCCCAGCATTTT. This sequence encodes CATRTGHYSNQPQHF.

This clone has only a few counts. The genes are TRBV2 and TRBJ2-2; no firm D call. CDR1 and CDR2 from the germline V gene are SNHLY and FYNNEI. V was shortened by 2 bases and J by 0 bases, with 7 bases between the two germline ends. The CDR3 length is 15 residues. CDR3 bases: TGTGCCAGCAGTGAATTCACAACGAACACCGGGGAGCTGTTTTTT. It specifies CASSEFTTNTGELFF.

CDR3 residues: CATIAGDYEQYV. In DNA form, the CDR3 reads TGTGCCACCATAGCGGGGGACTACGAGCAGTACGTC. The chain has TRBV6-5 and TRBJ2-7, with 9 bases that match TRBD2. Germline values: CDR1 MNHEY, CDR2 SVGAGI. J was trimmed by 3 bases and V by 10 bases; bases with no gene match: 4. The CDR3 contains 12 residues.

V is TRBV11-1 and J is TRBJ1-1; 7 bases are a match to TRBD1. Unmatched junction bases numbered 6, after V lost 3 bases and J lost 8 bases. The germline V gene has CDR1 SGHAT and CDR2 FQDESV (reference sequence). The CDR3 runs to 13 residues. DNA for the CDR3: TGTGCCAGCAGCTTGACAGGGCGGGTGGAAGCTTTCTTT. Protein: CASSLTGRVEAFF.

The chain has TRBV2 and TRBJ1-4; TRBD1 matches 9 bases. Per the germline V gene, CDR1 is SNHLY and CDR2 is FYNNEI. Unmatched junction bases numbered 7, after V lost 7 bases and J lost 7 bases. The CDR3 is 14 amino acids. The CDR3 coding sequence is TGTGCCAGCAATACAGGGGGCCGGTCTGAAAAACTGTTTTTT. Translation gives CASNTGGRSEKLFF.

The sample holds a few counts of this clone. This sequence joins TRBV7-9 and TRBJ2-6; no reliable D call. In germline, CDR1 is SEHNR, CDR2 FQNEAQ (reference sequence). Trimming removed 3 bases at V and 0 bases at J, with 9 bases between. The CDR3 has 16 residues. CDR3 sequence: CASSFFAVSGANVLTF. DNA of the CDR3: TGTGCCAGCAGCTTCTTTGCGGTCTCTGGGGCCAACGTCCTGACTTTC.

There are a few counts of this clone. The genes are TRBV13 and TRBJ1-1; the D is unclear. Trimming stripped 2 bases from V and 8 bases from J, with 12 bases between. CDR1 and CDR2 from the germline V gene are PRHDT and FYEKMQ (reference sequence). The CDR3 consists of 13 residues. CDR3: CASSLRDLGEAFF. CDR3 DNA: TGTGCCAGCAGCTTAAGAGACCTGGGGGAAGCTTTCTTT.

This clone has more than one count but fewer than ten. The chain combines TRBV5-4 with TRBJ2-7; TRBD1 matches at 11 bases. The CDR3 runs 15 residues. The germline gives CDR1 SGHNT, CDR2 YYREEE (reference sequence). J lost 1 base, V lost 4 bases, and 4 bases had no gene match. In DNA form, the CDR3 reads TGTGCCAGCAGCCGGGGACAGGGGGATTCCTACGAGCAGTACGTC. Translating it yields CASSRGQGDSYEQYV.

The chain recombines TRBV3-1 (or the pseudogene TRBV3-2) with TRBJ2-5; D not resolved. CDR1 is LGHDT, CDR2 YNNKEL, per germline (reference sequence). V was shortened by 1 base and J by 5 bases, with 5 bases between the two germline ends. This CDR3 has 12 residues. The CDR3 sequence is CASSQVRETQYF. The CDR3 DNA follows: TGTGCCAGCAGCCAAGTGCGGGAGACCCAGTACTTC.

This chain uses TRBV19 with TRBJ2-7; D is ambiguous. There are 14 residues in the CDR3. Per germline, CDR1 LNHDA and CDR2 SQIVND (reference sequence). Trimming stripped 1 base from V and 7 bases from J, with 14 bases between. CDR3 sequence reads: CASSIVAGSREQYV. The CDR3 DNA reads TGTGCCAGTAGTATAGTTGCCGGGTCTCGGGAGCAGTACGTC.

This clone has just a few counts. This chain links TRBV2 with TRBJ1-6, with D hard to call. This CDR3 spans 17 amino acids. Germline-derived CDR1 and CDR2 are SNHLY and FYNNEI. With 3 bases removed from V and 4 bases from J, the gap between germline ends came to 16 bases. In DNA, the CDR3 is TGTGCCAGCAGTGAGCGACGCCCTCGAGAATATAATTCACCCCTCCACTTT. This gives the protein CASSERRPREYNSPLHF.

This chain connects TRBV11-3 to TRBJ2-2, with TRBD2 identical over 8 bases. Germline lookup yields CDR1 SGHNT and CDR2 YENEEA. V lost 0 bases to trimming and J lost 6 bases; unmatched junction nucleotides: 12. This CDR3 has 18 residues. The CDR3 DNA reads TGTGCCAGCAGCTTAGACCCCCAACCGGGAGGGGCCCCCGGGGAGCTGTTTTTT. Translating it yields CASSLDPQPGGAPGELFF.

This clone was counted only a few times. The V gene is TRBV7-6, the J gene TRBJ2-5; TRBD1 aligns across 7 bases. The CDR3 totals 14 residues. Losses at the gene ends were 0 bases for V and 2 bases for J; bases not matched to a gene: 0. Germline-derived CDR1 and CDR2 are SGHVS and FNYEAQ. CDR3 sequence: CASSLADRQETQYF. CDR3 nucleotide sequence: TGTGCCAGCAGCTTAGCGGACAGGCAAGAGACCCAGTACTTC.

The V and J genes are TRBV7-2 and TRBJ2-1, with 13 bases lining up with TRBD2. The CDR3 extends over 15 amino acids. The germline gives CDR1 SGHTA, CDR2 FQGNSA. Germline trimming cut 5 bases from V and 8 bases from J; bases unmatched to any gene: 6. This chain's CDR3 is CASSRRTSGGYEQFF. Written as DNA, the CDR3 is TGTGCCAGCAGCCGCCGGACTAGCGGGGGCTATGAGCAGTTCTTC.

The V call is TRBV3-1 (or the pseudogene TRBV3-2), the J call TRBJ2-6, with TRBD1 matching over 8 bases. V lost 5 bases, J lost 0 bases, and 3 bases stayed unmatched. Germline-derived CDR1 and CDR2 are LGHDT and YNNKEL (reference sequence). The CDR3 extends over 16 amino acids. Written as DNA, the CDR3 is TGTGCCAGCAGCTTTACAGGGGGCTCTGGGGCCAACGTCCTGACTTTC. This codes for CASSFTGGSGANVLTF.

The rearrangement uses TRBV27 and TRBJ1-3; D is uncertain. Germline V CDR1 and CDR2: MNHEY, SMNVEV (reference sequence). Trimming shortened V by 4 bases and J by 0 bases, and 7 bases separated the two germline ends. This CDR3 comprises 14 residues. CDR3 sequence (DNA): TGTGCCAGCAGTTATCGGCCCTCTGGAAACACCATATATTTT. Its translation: CASSYRPSGNTIYF.

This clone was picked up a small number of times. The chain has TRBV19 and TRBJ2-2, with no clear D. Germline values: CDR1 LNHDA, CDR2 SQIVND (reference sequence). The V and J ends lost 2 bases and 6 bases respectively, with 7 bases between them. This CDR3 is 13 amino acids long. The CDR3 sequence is CASSIQFPGELFF. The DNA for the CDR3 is TGTGCCAGTAGTATACAATTTCCCGGGGAGCTGTTTTTT.

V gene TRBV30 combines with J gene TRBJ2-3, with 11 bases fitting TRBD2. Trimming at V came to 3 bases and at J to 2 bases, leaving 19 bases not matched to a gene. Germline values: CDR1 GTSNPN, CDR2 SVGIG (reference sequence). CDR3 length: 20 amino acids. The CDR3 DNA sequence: TGTGCCTGGAGCACAAGCCGAGTACTAGCGGGGGTGTATTCCACAGATACGCAGTATTTT. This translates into CAWSTSRVLAGVYSTDTQYF.